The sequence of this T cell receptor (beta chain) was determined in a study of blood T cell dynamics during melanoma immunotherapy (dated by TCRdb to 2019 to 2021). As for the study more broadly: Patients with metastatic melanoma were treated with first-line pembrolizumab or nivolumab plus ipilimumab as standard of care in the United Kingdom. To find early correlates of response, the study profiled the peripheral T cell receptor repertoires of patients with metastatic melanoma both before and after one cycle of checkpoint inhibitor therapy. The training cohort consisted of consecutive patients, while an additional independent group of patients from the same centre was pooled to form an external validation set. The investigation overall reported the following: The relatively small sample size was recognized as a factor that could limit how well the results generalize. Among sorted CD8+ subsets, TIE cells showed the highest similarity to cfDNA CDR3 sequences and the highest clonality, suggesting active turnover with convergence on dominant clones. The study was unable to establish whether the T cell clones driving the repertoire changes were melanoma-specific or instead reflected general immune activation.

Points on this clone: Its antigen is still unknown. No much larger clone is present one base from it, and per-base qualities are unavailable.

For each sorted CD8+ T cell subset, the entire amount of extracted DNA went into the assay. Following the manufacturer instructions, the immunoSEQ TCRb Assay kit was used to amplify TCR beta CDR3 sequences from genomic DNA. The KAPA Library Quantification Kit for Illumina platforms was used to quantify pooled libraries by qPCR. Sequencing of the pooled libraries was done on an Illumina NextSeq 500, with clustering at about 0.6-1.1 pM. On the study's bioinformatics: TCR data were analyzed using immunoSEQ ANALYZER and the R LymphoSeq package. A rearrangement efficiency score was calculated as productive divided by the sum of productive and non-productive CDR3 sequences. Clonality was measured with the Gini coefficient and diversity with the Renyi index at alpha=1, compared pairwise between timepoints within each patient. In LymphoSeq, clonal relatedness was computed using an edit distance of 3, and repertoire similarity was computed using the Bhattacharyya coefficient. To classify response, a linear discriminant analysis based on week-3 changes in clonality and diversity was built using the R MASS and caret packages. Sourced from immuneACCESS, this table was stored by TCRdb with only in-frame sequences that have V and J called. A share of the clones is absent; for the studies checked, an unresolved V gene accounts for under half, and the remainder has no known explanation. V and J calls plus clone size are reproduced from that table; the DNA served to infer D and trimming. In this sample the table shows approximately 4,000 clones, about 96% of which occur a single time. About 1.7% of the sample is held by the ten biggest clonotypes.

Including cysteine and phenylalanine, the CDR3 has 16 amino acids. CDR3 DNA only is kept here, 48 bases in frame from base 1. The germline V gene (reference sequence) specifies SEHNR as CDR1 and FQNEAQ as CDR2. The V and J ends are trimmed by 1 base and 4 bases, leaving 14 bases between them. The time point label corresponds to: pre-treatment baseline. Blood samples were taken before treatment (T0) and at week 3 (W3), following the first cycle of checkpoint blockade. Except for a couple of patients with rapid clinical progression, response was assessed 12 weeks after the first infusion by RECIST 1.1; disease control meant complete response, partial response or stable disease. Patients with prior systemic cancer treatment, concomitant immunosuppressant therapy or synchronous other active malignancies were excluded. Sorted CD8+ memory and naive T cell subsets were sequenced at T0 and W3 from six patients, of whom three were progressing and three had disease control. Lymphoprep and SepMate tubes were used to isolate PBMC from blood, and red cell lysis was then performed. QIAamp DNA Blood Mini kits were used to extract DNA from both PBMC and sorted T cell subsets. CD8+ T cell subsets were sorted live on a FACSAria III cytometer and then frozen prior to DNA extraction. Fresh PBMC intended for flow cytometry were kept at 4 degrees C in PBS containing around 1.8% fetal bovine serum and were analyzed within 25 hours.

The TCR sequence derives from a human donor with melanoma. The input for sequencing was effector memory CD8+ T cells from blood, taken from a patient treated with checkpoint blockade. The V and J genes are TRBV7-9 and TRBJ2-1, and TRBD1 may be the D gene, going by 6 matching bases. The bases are TGTGCCAGCAGCTTAGGCAGGGACACGGATTACAATGAGCAGTTCTTC. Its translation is CASSLGRDTDYNEQFF.